This T cell receptor beta chain was observed in a study of blood T cells in healthy people across ages. For this clonotype: Its antigen is as yet unknown.

The CDR3 has 17 amino acids. Germline V gives CDR1 MGHDK, CDR2 SYGVNS. The V end was cut by 3 bases, the J end by 1 base, with 17 bases between. General study results and limits: TCR beta diversity, measured per million T cells, fell in a roughly linear way with age.

Combining a sample-barcoded 5' primer with a J-beta primer mix, a second PCR ran for 7 to 11 cycles. A tag from a template-switch adaptor with 12 random nucleotides marked each cDNA molecule. TCRdb reanalysed the 5' RACE reads using MiXCR and keeps one entry per CDR3 protein. The repertoire holds roughly 1.5 million distinct CDR3 sequences, with 35% to 45% as singletons. Sequencing was performed on blood. The TCR comes from a woman aged 18-29 years in good health. This chain joins TRBV25-1 and TRBJ2-3; the D gene is possibly TRBD2 (5 bases). The CDR3 coding sequence is TGTGCCAGCAGTGACCTTAACAGTTGGGGAGGCACAGATACGCAGTATTTT. As protein: CASSDLNSWGGTDTQYF.